This T cell receptor (beta chain) originates from a study of OX40 agonist ivuxolimab in advanced cancers. Study-wide background: Hepatocellular carcinoma, melanoma, renal cell or head and neck cancer was diagnosed in the dose-escalation patients.

Here immunoSEQ multiplex PCR was the method, and the copy in TCRdb shows in-frame clones only, minus some. Of approximately 57,000 clones in the sample, over 80% were seen once. Source: CD4+ or CD8+ T cells sorted from blood, taken in a trial of the OX40 agonist ivuxolimab. The clonotype was recovered from an adult with an advanced solid tumor such as melanoma, head and neck, liver or kidney cancer.

CDR3 loop: CASSIVRQREGLNTGELFF. CDR3 in DNA: TGTGCCAGTAGTATAGTACGACAGCGGGAGGGCCTAAACACCGGGGAGCTGTTTTTT. The J gene is TRBJ2-2, the V gene TRBV19, with 10 positions matching TRBD2. CDR3 length: 19 residues. Germline-derived CDR1 and CDR2 are LNHDA and SQIVND (reference sequence). V shed 1 base and J 2 bases; nucleotides not matched to a gene: 10.